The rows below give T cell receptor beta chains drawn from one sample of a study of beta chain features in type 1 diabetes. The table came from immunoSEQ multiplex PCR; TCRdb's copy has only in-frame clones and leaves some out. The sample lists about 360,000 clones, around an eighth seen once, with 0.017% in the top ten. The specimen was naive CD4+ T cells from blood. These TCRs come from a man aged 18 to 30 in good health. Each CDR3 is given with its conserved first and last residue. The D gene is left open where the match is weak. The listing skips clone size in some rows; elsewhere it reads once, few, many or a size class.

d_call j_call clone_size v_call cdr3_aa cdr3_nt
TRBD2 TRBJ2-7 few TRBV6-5 CATVKGLTTVYEQYF TGTGCCACTGTGAAGGGACTAACCACGGTCTACGAGCAGTACTTC
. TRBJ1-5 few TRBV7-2 CASSLHGGGGQPQHF TGTGCCAGCAGCTTACATGGGGGCGGGGGACAGCCCCAGCATTTT
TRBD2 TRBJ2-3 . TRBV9 CASSVGGGGTDTQYF TGTGCCAGCAGCGTAGGTGGGGGGGGGACAGATACGCAGTATTTT
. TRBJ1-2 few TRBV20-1 CSARGPYGYTF TGCAGTGCTAGGGGGCCATATGGCTACACCTTC
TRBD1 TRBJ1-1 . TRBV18 CASSLGQGMAEAFF TGTGCCAGCTCACTGGGACAGGGGATGGCTGAAGCTTTCTTT
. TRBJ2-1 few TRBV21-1 CASSKDTTGGSGNEQFF TGTGCCAGCAGCAAAGATACGACAGGGGGTTCGGGCAATGAGCAGTTCTTC
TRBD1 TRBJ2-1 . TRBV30 CAWIHQGRDRLIF TGTGCCTGGATTCATCAAGGTCGGGACAGGTTGATCTTC
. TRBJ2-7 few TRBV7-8 CASGIKRTALNYEQYF TGTGCCAGCGGCATAAAAAGGACAGCCCTTAACTACGAGCAGTACTTC
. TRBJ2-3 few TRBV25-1 CASSEGPLQGRDSTQYF TGTGCCAGCAGTGAAGGCCCCCTCCAGGGACGGGACTCTACGCAGTATTTT
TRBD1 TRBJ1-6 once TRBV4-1 CASSGTGTGNSPLHF TGCGCCAGCAGTGGGACGGGGACAGGGAATTCACCCCTCCACTTT
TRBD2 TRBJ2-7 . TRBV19 CASSISRLAGASSYEQYF TGTGCCAGTAGTATCTCGAGACTAGCGGGGGCTAGCTCCTACGAGCAGTACTTC
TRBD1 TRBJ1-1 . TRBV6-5 CASSLTGGRDTEAFF TGTGCCAGCAGTTTGACAGGGGGTAGAGACACTGAAGCTTTCTTT
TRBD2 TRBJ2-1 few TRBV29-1 CSVGAAGDHNEQFF TGCAGCGTTGGAGCAGCGGGGGACCACAATGAGCAGTTCTTC
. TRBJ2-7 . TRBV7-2 CASSLAISYEQYF TGTGCCAGCAGCTTGGCAATCTCCTACGAGCAGTACTTC
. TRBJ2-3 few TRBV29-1 CSAERGGTDTQYF TGCAGCGCGGAAAGGGGTGGCACAGATACGCAGTATTTT
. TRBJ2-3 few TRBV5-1 CASSLVPGASDTQYF TGCGCCAGCAGCTTGGTACCAGGGGCATCGGATACGCAGTATTTT
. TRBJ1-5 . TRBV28 CASSLGKRVNQPQHF TGTGCCAGCAGTTTAGGAAAACGGGTCAATCAGCCCCAGCATTTT
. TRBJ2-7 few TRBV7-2 CASSPGRGQPYSYEQYF TGTGCCAGCAGCCCAGGCAGGGGCCAACCTTACTCCTACGAGCAGTACTTC
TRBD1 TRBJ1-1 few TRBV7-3 CASSLRGQGMSEAFF TGTGCCAGCAGCTTAAGGGGACAGGGGATGTCTGAAGCTTTCTTT
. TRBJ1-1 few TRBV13 CASSPLDRRNTEAFF TGTGCCAGCAGCCCGCTGGACAGACGAAACACTGAAGCTTTCTTT
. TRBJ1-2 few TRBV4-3 CASSQDTGRGYTF TGCGCCAGCAGCCAAGATACAGGGCGGGGCTACACCTTC
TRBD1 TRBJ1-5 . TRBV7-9 CASSLGAVTGKNQPQHF TGTGCCAGCAGCTTAGGCGCGGTGACAGGGAAAAATCAGCCCCAGCATTTT
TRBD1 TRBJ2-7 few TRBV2 CASSVFDRVHEQYF TGTGCCAGCAGTGTCTTTGACAGGGTCCACGAGCAGTACTTC
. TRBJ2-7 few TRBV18 CASSISGTLYEQYF TGTGCCAGCTCCATCTCCGGGACACTTTACGAGCAGTACTTC
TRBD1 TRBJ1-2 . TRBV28 CATNPRRDRERGNYGYTF TGTGCCACTAACCCCCGCCGGGACAGGGAAAGGGGCAACTATGGCTACACCTTC
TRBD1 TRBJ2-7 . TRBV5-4 CASRAGQGTYEQYF TGTGCCAGCAGGGCGGGACAGGGTACCTACGAGCAGTACTTC
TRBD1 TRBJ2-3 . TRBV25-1 CASSENRGSDTQYF TGTGCCAGCAGTGAGAACAGGGGCTCAGATACGCAGTATTTT
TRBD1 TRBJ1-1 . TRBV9 CASSVGQPGTEAFF TGTGCCAGCAGCGTGGGACAGCCGGGCACTGAAGCTTTCTTT
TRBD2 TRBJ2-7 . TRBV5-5 CASSLSPIAGAYEQYF TGTGCCAGCAGCTTGTCACCAATAGCGGGGGCCTACGAGCAGTACTTC
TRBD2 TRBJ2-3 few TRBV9 CASSVAGRGTDTQYF TGTGCCAGCAGCGTGGCCGGGAGGGGCACAGATACGCAGTATTTT
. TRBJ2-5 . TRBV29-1 CSVDPGNQETQYF TGCAGCGTTGATCCGGGAAACCAAGAGACCCAGTACTTC
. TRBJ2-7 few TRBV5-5 CASSLDRAIYEQYF TGTGCCAGCAGCTTGGACAGGGCGATCTACGAGCAGTACTTC
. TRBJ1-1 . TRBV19 CASEEETGTEAFF TGTGCCAGCGAAGAGGAAACGGGCACTGAAGCTTTCTTT
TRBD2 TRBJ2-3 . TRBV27 CASIGEPTSGSPTDTQYF TGTGCCAGCATAGGAGAACCGACTAGCGGGAGTCCCACAGATACGCAGTATTTT
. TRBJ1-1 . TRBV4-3 CASSQDIGKNTEAFF TGCGCCAGCAGCCAAGATATCGGGAAGAACACTGAAGCTTTCTTT
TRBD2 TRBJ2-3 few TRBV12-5 CASGLGASGGVLADTQYF TGTGCTAGTGGTTTGGGGGCTAGCGGGGGGGTTTTGGCAGATACGCAGTATTTT
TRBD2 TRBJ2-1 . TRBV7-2 CASSFSGGEQFF TGTGCCAGCAGCTTTAGCGGGGGCGAGCAGTTCTTC
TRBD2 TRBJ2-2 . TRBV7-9 CASSPLAGGELFF TGTGCCAGCAGCCCATTAGCGGGCGGGGAGCTGTTTTTT
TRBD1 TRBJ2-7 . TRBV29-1 CSALRDSSYEQYF TGCAGCGCACTCCGGGACAGCTCCTACGAGCAGTACTTC
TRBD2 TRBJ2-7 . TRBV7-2 CASSLEGGRNSYEQYF TGTGCCAGCAGCTTGGAGGGCGGGAGGAACTCCTACGAGCAGTACTTC
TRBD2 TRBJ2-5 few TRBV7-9 CASSSYDSGGAETQYF TGTGCCAGCAGCTCCTATGATAGCGGGGGGGCCGAGACCCAGTACTTC
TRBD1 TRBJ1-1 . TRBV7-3 CASSLTGLNTEAFF TGTGCCAGCAGCCTGACAGGGTTGAACACTGAAGCTTTCTTT
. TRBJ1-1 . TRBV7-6 CASSLDTNTEAFF TGTGCCAGCAGCTTAGACACGAACACTGAAGCTTTCTTT
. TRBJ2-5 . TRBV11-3 CASSLERFQETQYF TGTGCCAGCAGCTTAGAACGGTTCCAAGAGACCCAGTACTTC
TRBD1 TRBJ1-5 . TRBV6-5 CASSYAGQGYGPQHF TGTGCCAGCAGTTACGCGGGACAGGGGTATGGGCCCCAGCATTTT
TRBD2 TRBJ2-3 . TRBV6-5 CASSKPSGGADTQYF TGTGCCAGCAGTAAACCTAGCGGGGGGGCAGATACGCAGTATTTT
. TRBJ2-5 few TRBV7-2 CASSPVAARGETQYF TGTGCCAGCAGCCCAGTTGCTGCCCGGGGGGAGACCCAGTACTTC
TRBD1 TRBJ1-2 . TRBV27 CASSPDRLAGYTF TGTGCCAGCAGTCCGGACAGGTTGGCGGGCTACACCTTC
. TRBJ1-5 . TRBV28 CASRVGGANQPQHF TGTGCCAGCAGGGTAGGAGGAGCCAATCAGCCCCAGCATTTT
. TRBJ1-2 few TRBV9 CASSPQGFLNYGYTF TGTGCCAGCAGCCCGCAGGGGTTTCTTAACTATGGCTACACCTTC
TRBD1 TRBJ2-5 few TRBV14 CASSQDYGTGATQYF TGTGCCAGCAGCCAAGATTATGGGACAGGGGCGACCCAGTACTTC
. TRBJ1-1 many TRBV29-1 CSVEQYVNTEAFF TGCAGCGTTGAACAGTATGTGAACACTGAAGCTTTCTTT
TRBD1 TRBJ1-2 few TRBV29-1 CSVEDRGTGYGYGYTF TGCAGCGTTGAAGATCGGGGGACAGGGTACGGCTATGGCTACACCTTC
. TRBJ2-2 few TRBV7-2 CASSLGTLGDTGELFF TGTGCCAGCAGCCTCGGGACTCTTGGGGACACCGGGGAGCTGTTTTTT
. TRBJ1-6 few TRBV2 CASSETGRSYNSPLHF TGTGCCAGCAGTGAGACAGGCCGCTCCTATAATTCACCCCTCCACTTT
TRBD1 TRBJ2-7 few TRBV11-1 CASSRGQGANEQYF TGTGCCAGCAGCAGGGGACAGGGGGCGAACGAGCAGTACTTC
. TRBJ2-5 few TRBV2 CASRSLRDQETQYF TGTGCCAGCAGATCTCTCAGGGATCAAGAGACCCAGTACTTC
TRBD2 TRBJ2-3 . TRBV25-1 CASSPPGLAGVQYF TGTGCCAGCAGCCCCCCGGGACTAGCGGGGGTACAGTATTTT
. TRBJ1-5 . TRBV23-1 CASSQWMETGVPNQPQHF TGCGCCAGCAGTCAATGGATGGAAACGGGAGTCCCCAATCAGCCCCAGCATTTT